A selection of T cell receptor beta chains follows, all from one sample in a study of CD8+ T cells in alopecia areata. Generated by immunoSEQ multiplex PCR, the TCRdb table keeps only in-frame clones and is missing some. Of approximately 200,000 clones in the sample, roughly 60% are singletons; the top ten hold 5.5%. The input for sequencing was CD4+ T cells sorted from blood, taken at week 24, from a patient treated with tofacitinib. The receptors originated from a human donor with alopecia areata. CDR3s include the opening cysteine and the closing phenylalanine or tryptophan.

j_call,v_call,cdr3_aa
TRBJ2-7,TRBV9,CASSVAGSGNVYEQYF
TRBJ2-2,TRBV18,CASSDRTGITGELFF
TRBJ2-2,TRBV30,CAWRATSSRAGELFF
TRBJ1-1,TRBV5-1,CASSLQDMNTEAFF
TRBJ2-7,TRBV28,CASSSGHPYEQYF
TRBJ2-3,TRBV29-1,CSVTGQGTDTQYF
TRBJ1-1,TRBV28,CASSLSGNTEAFF
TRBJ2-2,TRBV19,CASSMWARGTGELFF
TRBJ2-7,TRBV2,CASSEAGRGSYEQYF
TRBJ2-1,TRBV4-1,CASSQDRGPPGLGQFF
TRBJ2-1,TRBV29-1,CSVGGVAGDNEQFF
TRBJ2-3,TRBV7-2,CASSKRAGITDTQYF
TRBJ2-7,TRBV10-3,CAISEKSYEQYF
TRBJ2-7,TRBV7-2,CASSLAAKLYEQYF
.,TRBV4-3,CASSQDQGVYEQYF
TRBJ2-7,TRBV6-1,CASSSTGLEQYF
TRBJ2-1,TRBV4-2,CASSHIAGARKEQFF
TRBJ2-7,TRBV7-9,CASSMGAYEQYF
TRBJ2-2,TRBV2,CASSGRGGDTGELFF
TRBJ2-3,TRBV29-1,CGLEQGGDTQYF
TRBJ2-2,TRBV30,CAWSRGHVETGELFF
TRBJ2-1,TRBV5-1,CASSLVAGADEQFF
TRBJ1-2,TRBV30,CAWIRGAGTDGYTF
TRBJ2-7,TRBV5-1,CASSLARHEQYF
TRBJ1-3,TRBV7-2,CASSLSVSGNTIYF